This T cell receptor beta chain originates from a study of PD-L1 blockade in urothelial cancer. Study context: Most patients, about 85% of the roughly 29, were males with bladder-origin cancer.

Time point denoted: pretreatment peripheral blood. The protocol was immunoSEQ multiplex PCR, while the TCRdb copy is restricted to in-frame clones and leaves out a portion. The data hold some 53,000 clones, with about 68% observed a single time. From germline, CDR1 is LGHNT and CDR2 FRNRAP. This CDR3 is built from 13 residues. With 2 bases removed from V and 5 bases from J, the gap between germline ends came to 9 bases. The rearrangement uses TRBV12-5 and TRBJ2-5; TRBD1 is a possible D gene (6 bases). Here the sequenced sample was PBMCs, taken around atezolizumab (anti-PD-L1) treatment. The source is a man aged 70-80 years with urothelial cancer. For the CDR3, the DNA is TGTGCTAGTGGTTTGTTCAGGGGTGAGACCCAGTACTTC. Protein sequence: CASGLFRGETQYF.